Sequencing of this T cell receptor (beta chain) was carried out in a study of blood T cell repertoires in COVID-19. Sequencing was performed with immunoSEQ multiplex PCR; in TCRdb, only in-frame clones are kept and a portion is missing. The table has roughly 300,000 clones, over 75% seen once; the top ten hold approximately 0.99%. The CDR3 length is 13 residues. Germline CDR1 reads SNHLY; CDR2 reads FYNNEI. V lost 3 bases and J lost 6, with 9 bases in between. The chain has TRBV2 and TRBJ1-5; D not resolved. The clonotype originates from a woman in her thirties who had recovered from COVID-19. The sample taken for sequencing was PBMCs or T cells enriched from blood (not recorded which). CDR3 loop: CASSDSRSQPQHF. Written as DNA, the CDR3 is TGTGCCAGCAGTGATTCGAGGAGTCAGCCCCAGCATTTT.